Below, 14 T cell receptor beta chains from the same sample are listed, as sequenced in a study of technical replicates of blood from several donors. Generated by immunoSEQ multiplex PCR, the TCRdb table keeps only in-frame clones and is missing some. The sample contains approximately 17,000 clones, about 89% of which appear only once. The sample taken for sequencing was PBMCs. The source is a human donor in good health.

The CDR3 DNA is TGTGCCAGCAGCCCGTCTCTGAACCCGCCGGATGAAAAACTGTTTTTT. Amino acids: CASSPSLNPPDEKLFF. J is TRBJ1-4 and V is TRBV7-9, with no clear D. The CDR3 sequence is 16 residues long. V lost 5 bases to trimming and J lost 6 bases, with 19 bases between them. Germline-derived CDR1 and CDR2 are SEHNR and FQNEAQ (reference sequence).

The chain combines TRBV27 with TRBJ1-1; TRBD1 matches 8 bases. Trimming cost V 5 bases and J 11 bases; bases outside gene matches: 19. The CDR3 loop spans 16 amino acids. The germline V gene encodes CDR1 MNHEY and CDR2 SMNVEV (reference sequence). CDR3: CASSTRTGLVRGDAFF. In DNA, the CDR3 is TGTGCCAGCAGTACCCGGACAGGGCTGGTCAGAGGTGATGCTTTCTTT.

This clone was seen only a few times. The rearrangement joins TRBV4-1 to TRBJ2-7; a possible D gene is TRBD2 (5 bases). The germline V gene encodes CDR1 MGHRA and CDR2 YSYEKL. Trimming removed 0 bases at V and 2 bases at J, with 11 bases between. The CDR3 runs to 15 residues. In nucleotides, the CDR3 is TGCGCCAGCAGCCAAGATGAGGGCAGTCCCTACGAGCAGTACTTC. Residues: CASSQDEGSPYEQYF.

V is TRBV27 and J is TRBJ1-1, with TRBD1 identical over 9 bases. V trimming: 4 bases; J trimming: 3 bases; junction bases outside the gene matches: 3. CDR1 is MNHEY and CDR2 is SMNVEV in the germline V gene (reference sequence). This CDR3 is 14 amino acids long. The CDR3 here is CASSSRTGDTEAFF. CDR3 DNA sequence: TGTGCCAGCAGTTCCCGGACAGGGGACACTGAAGCTTTCTTT.

The V and J genes are TRBV6-5 and TRBJ2-7, with 8 bases that match TRBD2. The V segment lost 3 bases and the J segment 2 bases; nucleotides outside the gene matches: 6. The CDR3 is 15 amino acids. Germline values: CDR1 MNHEY, CDR2 SVGAGI. CDR3 sequence: CASSYTSGSAYEQYF. The CDR3 nucleotides read TGTGCCAGCAGTTATACGAGCGGGAGTGCCTACGAGCAGTACTTC.

This chain uses TRBV7-9 with TRBJ2-5; tentatively, D is TRBD2 (5 bases). CDR1 and CDR2 (germline): SEHNR, FQNEAQ (reference sequence). V was cut by 6 bases and J by 5 bases, with 13 bases left in between. CDR3 size: 13 residues. The DNA for the CDR3 is TGTGCCAGCAGGCGACCGGGGTGGGAGACCCAGTACTTC. Translation: CASRRPGWETQYF.

The rearrangement joins TRBV5-4 to TRBJ2-7, with TRBD1 matching over 7 bases. The ends lost 4 bases at V and 1 base at J; junction bases unmatched: 8. The CDR3 has 15 amino acids. CDR1 SGHNT and CDR2 YYREEE come from the germline V gene (reference sequence). The CDR3 spells CASSTGAGGSYEQYF. CDR3 bases: TGTGCCAGCAGCACAGGGGCGGGCGGATCCTACGAGCAGTACTTC.

The chain combines TRBV18 with TRBJ2-7; 9 bases line up with TRBD1. Germline values: CDR1 KGHSH, CDR2 LQKENI. The CDR3 length is 17 residues. With V trimmed by 1 base and J by 2 bases, 9 bases remained unmatched. The CDR3 loop reads CASSPLSGTGPTYEQYF. DNA of the CDR3: TGTGCCAGCTCACCACTGTCCGGGACAGGGCCAACCTACGAGCAGTACTTC.

The chain joins TRBV11-2 to TRBJ1-1; TRBD1 matches 7 bases. The CDR3 covers 14 residues. Per the germline V gene, CDR1 is SGHAT and CDR2 is FQNNGV. Losses at the gene ends were 7 bases for V and 0 bases for J; bases not matched to a gene: 5. CDR3 sequence: CASTAGGVNTEAFF. The CDR3 DNA reads as TGTGCCAGCACGGCAGGGGGAGTGAACACTGAAGCTTTCTTT.

This sequence joins TRBV4-1 and TRBJ2-2; possibly TRBD2 for D (5 bases). Per germline, CDR1 MGHRA and CDR2 YSYEKL. The CDR3 is 14 amino acids. Trimming cost V 0 bases and J 7 bases, with 9 bases left between them. The CDR3 region has the DNA TGCGCCAGCAGCCAAGATAACACTAGCGGGGAGCTGTTTTTT. Translating it yields CASSQDNTSGELFF.

The genes are TRBV5-4 and TRBJ2-1; 7 bases match TRBD2. Germline V gene sequence: CDR1 SGHNT, CDR2 YYREEE (reference sequence). V shed 0 bases and J 4 bases; nucleotides not matched to a gene: 7. The CDR3 has 16 residues. The CDR3 sequence: CASSLAGASGYNEQFF. DNA of the CDR3: TGTGCCAGCAGCTTGGCAGGTGCTAGCGGTTACAATGAGCAGTTCTTC.

A few counts support this clone. V usage is TRBV5-1 and J usage is TRBJ1-2, with D possibly being TRBD1 (5 bases). The CDR3 loop spans 15 amino acids. V lost 4 bases, J lost 3 bases, and 16 bases lay in between. CDR1 SGHRS and CDR2 YFSETQ come from the germline V gene. CDR3 in DNA: TGCGCCAGCAGCCCCACTGTCAGGGTAGACTATGGCTACACCTTC. Residues: CASSPTVRVDYGYTF.

V is TRBV13 and J is TRBJ2-3; D call uncertain. V lost 7 bases and J lost 1, with 6 bases in between. Germline V gene sequence: CDR1 PRHDT, CDR2 FYEKMQ (reference sequence). This CDR3 spans 12 amino acids. DNA for the CDR3: TGTGCCAGCACCTCGGGCACAGATACGCAGTATTTT. As protein: CASTSGTDTQYF.

The chain couples TRBV2 to TRBJ1-5, with TRBD1 as a possible D gene (6 bases). The CDR3 contains 15 residues. V lost 6 bases and J lost 1, with 13 bases in between. CDR1 is SNHLY and CDR2 is FYNNEI in the germline V gene. CDR3 coding DNA: TGTGCCAGCAGACCGGGACAATGGAGCAATCAGCCCCAGCATTTT. Its protein is CASRPGQWSNQPQHF.